Described below is a single T cell receptor (beta chain) sequence and its context. The antigen is unknown. These data belong to a study of vaccination effects on CD4 cells after COVID-19. Notes on the study in general: Both infection-induced and vaccine-induced clones contracted markedly at late post-vaccination timepoints. For convalescents, most of the spike-reactive clones seen post-vaccine were new vaccine-induced clones.

ViraFEST assay sequencing came after antigen-specific CD4+ T cells were expanded with viral peptide pools. Following a roughly 9-day culture, CD4+ T cells were purified. This individual tested PCR-positive for SARS-CoV-2 infection between March and December 2020. Wells each received 2 million to 2.5 million PBMC, cultured with about 10 IU/ml IL-2 and approximately 10 ug/ml peptides. Clones were sequenced by immunoSEQ multiplex PCR, and TCRdb holds only the in-frame ones, with some missing. The profile shows tens of thousands of clones, about 75% of them singletons. From germline, CDR1 is SGDLS and CDR2 YYNGEE. This CDR3 spans 16 amino acids. Trimming removed 0 bases at V and 7 bases at J, with 19 bases between.

This specimen was CD4+ T cells from PBMCs cultured with SARS-CoV-2 spike peptides, taken before COVID-19 vaccination. The receptor was isolated from a human donor who had a prior SARS-CoV-2 infection. This sequence joins TRBV9 and TRBJ2-5, with a possible D match to TRBD2 (6 bases). This CDR3 reads CASSVEVGGTRGTQYF. CDR3 nucleotides: TGTGCCAGCAGCGTAGAGGTCGGTGGGACTCGGGGGACCCAGTACTTC. The full variable domain, completed using reference TRBV9 and TRBJ2-5, is DSGVTQTPKHLITATGQRVTLRCSPRSGDLSVYWYQQSLDQGLQFLIQYYNGEERAKGNILERFSAQQFPDLHSELNLSSLELGDSALYFCASSVEVGGTRGTQYFGPGTRLLVL.